Listed here are 19 T cell receptor beta chains from one sample, sequenced in a study of CD8+ T cells in alopecia areata. Cells that came from pooled cutaneous lymph nodes were sorted using CD4, CD8alpha, NKG2D, NKG2ACE and other markers. Following extraction, RNA underwent reverse transcription to cDNA, which served as the sequencing template. Sequencing used immunoSEQ multiplex PCR; TCRdb keeps in-frame clones, though not all of them. The table lists 15,000 to 20,000 clones, with no singletons. What was sequenced was CD8+ T cells sorted from a lymph node. The receptors stem from a C3H/HeJ mouse with alopecia areata. This strain's MHC haplotype is H2-k.

This clone has more than one count but fewer than ten. One end of the junction is discordant with germline, which a read error may explain. These gene names are mouse names. The sequence runs out 4 residues before the end of the CDR3; the remainder is reconstructed from the germline J gene. V usage is TRBV17 and J usage is TRBJ2-3, with D perhaps matching TRBD2 (6 bases). Germline CDR1 reads MNHDT; CDR2 reads YYDKIL. CDR3 size: 14 residues. The covered CDR3 bases are TGTGCTGGCAGTAGTGGGGGTACTGCAGAA. Translation gives CAGSSGGTAE. The complete CDR3 reads CAGSSGGTAETLYF.

This clone has ten or more counts. Gene names are mouse gene names. CDR3 residues: CASSSGGANTEVFF. The covered CDR3 bases are TGTGCCAGCAGTTCAGGGGGCGCAAACACA. V gene TRBV13-3 combines with J gene TRBJ1-1, with 8 bases identical to TRBD1. The sequenced fragment ends 4 residues before the CDR3 boundary, so the rest is inferred from the germline J gene. V trimming: 4 bases; J trimming: 0 bases; junction bases outside the gene matches: 2. The CDR3 is made up of 14 amino acids. Germline V gene lookup returns CDR1 NNHDY and CDR2 SYVADS.

In this sample, this clone turned up many times. Germline and genes: mouse. The CDR3 end lies 4 residues beyond the end of the read and is filled in from the germline J gene. The V gene is TRBV20, the J gene TRBJ1-4; no clear D. This CDR3 has 12 amino acids. The germline V gene has CDR1 GFQATS and CDR2 STVNSAI. V lost 3 bases to trimming and J lost 4 bases, with 6 bases between them. The CDR3 sequence: CGASPGNERLFF. CDR3 DNA, as far as it was read: TGTGGTGCTAGCCCAGGCAACGAA.

This clone has ten or more counts. The gene names given are mouse names. Read data end 4 residues before the CDR3 end; the end is taken from the germline J gene. This chain joins TRBV16 and TRBJ2-7; TRBD2 agrees at 8 bases. V was clipped by 5 bases and J by 0 bases; unmatched bases: 9. Per germline, CDR1 SGHSA and CDR2 FRNQAP. This CDR3 has 16 residues. CDR3 sequence reads: CASSPRLGLSSYEQYF. CDR3 DNA (partial): TGTGCAAGCAGCCCTCGACTGGGGCTTAGCTCCTAT.

At least ten counts were recorded for this clone. The germline and genes are mouse ones. CDR3 in amino acids: CASSIGGRNSDYTF. CDR3 DNA (partial): TGTGCCAGCAGTATAGGGGGCAGAAACTCC. This chain joins TRBV19 and TRBJ1-2; D might be TRBD1 (5 bases). The read terminates 4 residues before the CDR3 end, so the remaining end is supplied by the germline J gene. Deletions cut 0 bases from V and 1 base from J, with 7 bases between. Per the germline V gene, CDR1 is FNHDT and CDR2 is SITEND (reference sequence). The CDR3 has 14 amino acids. The full variable domain, completed using reference TRBV19 and TRBJ1-2, is GGIITQTPKFLIGQEGQKLTLKCQQNFNHDTMYWYRQDSGKGLRLIYYSITENDLQKGDLSEGYDASREKKSSFSLTVTSAQKNEMAVFLCASSIGGRNSDYTFGSGTRLLVI.

About this clone itself: Gene labels here are mouse ones. The CDR3 is cut off 4 residues early in the read; its end comes from the germline J gene. The chain has TRBV19 and TRBJ2-7; 13 bases are shared with TRBD2. V gave up 4 bases and J gave up 3 bases; unmatched junction bases: 4. The CDR3 consists of 15 residues. CDR1 is FNHDT and CDR2 is SITEND in the germline V gene (reference sequence). The CDR3 bases that were read are TGTGCCAGCAGTCCCCGGGACTGGGGGGGCTAT. This gives the protein CASSPRDWGGY. The whole CDR3 protein reads CASSPRDWGGYEQYF. The variable domain in full, completed from reference TRBV19 and TRBJ2-7, reads GGIITQTPKFLIGQEGQKLTLKCQQNFNHDTMYWYRQDSGKGLRLIYYSITENDLQKGDLSEGYDASREKKSSFSLTVTSAQKNEMAVFLCASSPRDWGGYEQYFGPGTRLTVL.

This clone appeared a few times. Gene names are mouse gene names. The CDR3 is CTCSADWGAGQLYF. CDR3 bases read: TGCACCTGCAGTGCAGATTGGGGAGCCGGG. This chain joins TRBV1 and TRBJ2-2; TRBD2 is a possible D gene (5 bases). From the germline J gene comes the end of the CDR3, since the read stops 4 residues before it. Trimming took off 0 bases at V and 6 bases at J, with 8 bases between the two ends. Germline CDR1 and CDR2: NSQYPW and LRSPGD (reference sequence). There are 14 residues in the CDR3.

This clone has at least ten counts. Mouse gene names and germline throughout. The CDR3 extends 4 residues past the end of the read, so its final part is completed from the germline J gene. The chain links TRBV1 to TRBJ2-5, with no clear D. Germline CDR1 NSQYPW, CDR2 LRSPGD (reference sequence). V lost 2 bases and J 0 bases, leaving 3 bases between the germline ends. The CDR3 length is 13 residues. This CDR3 is CTCSATNQDTQYF. The part of the CDR3 DNA that was read is TGCACCTGCAGTGCAACAAACCAAGAC.

Only a few counts were recorded for this clone. Gene labels here are mouse ones. Read coverage stops 4 residues before the CDR3 terminus; the germline J gene supplies the remainder. The chain has TRBV29 and TRBJ2-1; maybe TRBD2 (7 bases). CDR3 length equals 14 residues. Germline CDR1 MSHET, CDR2 SYDVDS. CDR3 bases read: TGTGCTAGCAGTTGGGGGGCTGGTGGGGCT. It translates to CASSWGAGGA. The CDR3 in its entirety is CASSWGAGGAEQFF.

With respect to this clone: These gene names are mouse names. The read comes to an end 4 residues before the CDR3 does, leaving the germline J gene to fill in the end. The chain carries TRBV19 and TRBJ1-4; D possibly corresponds to TRBD1 (6 bases). V was trimmed by 5 bases and J by 0 bases, leaving 11 bases between them. Germline CDR1 reads FNHDT; CDR2 reads SITEND (reference sequence). The CDR3 contains 15 residues. CDR3 protein: CASRVRDISNERLFF. The CDR3 DNA, read in part, is TGTGCCAGCAGAGTTCGGGACATTTCCAACGAA.

This clone was observed many times. Genes and germline come from the mouse. CDR3 in amino acids: CASSDEDWGGASDTQYF. Incomplete CDR3 DNA: TGTGCCAGCAGTGATGAAGACTGGGGGGGCGCGAGTGAC. The rearrangement uses TRBV13-1 and TRBJ2-5; 12 nucleotides agree with TRBD2. The read falls 4 residues short of the CDR3 end, and the missing part is taken from the germline J gene. In germline, CDR1 is NSHNY, CDR2 SYGAGN. This CDR3 spans 17 amino acids.

This clone is termed medium-sized. Gene and germline names: mouse. The read gets to within 4 residues of the CDR3 end, and the germline J gene fills in the rest. The V and J genes are TRBV13-3 and TRBJ2-7, with 7 nucleotides matching TRBD2. The CDR3 is made up of 14 amino acids. The germline V gene has CDR1 NNHDY and CDR2 SYVADS. CDR3 protein: CASSDGRGGDEQYF. The sequenced part of the CDR3 DNA is TGTGCCAGCAGTGATGGCCGGGGGGGGGAT.

This clone has just a few counts. Gene names are the mouse ones. The read stops 4 residues short of the end of the CDR3; the missing end is completed from the germline J gene. The chain has TRBV13-1 and TRBJ2-5; TRBD2 matches at 11 bases. This CDR3 has 15 amino acids. Germline CDR1 and CDR2: NSHNY and SYGAGN. The V segment lost 3 bases and the J segment 1 base; nucleotides outside the gene matches: 1. The chain's CDR3 is CASSGTGGHQDTQYF. CDR3 DNA (partial): TGTGCCAGCAGTGGGACTGGGGGGCACCAAGAC.

Remarks on this clone: Gene names are the mouse ones. The read gets to within 4 residues of the CDR3 end, and the germline J gene fills in the rest. The V gene is TRBV13-2, the J gene TRBJ1-1; TRBD1 agrees at 7 bases. The germline CDR1 and CDR2 sequences are NNHNN and SYGAGS (reference sequence). The CDR3 covers 13 residues. V shed 5 bases and J 1 base; nucleotides not matched to a gene: 2. Here the CDR3 reads CASGGDRNTEVFF. The CDR3 DNA, read in part, is TGTGCCAGCGGGGGGGACAGAAACACA.

This clone was counted only a few times. The gene names here belong to mouse. The CDR3 extends 4 residues past the end of the read, so its final part is completed from the germline J gene. The chain carries TRBV13-3 and TRBJ2-4; 10 bases line up with TRBD2. The CDR3 loop spans 16 amino acids. Germline V gene lookup returns CDR1 NNHDY and CDR2 SYVADS. With V trimmed by 5 bases and J by 1 base, 7 bases remained unmatched. Incomplete CDR3 DNA: TGTGCCAGCAGGCCGACTGGGGGGAGGGGTCAAAAC. This gives the protein CASRPTGGRGQN. The complete CDR3 sequence is CASRPTGGRGQNTLYF.

A word on this clone: Gene names and germline refer to mouse. Read sequence stops 4 residues before the CDR3 end, and the germline J gene provides the missing end. The gene calls are TRBV19 and TRBJ2-5, with 12 positions matching TRBD2. Germline trimming cut 3 bases from V and 0 bases from J; bases unmatched to any gene: 2. Germline V CDR1 and CDR2: FNHDT, SITEND (reference sequence). CDR3 length: 16 amino acids. The sequenced part of the CDR3 DNA is TGTGCCAGCAGTAAGACTGGGGGGGCGAACCAAGAC. Translating gives CASSKTGGANQD. The full CDR3 is CASSKTGGANQDTQYF.

This clone was counted between two and nine times. Here the gene names and germline are mouse. The missing CDR3 end, 4 residues past where the read stops, is filled in from the germline J gene. The V call is TRBV19, the J call TRBJ2-1; 7 bases map to TRBD2. Germline values: CDR1 FNHDT, CDR2 SITEND (reference sequence). The CDR3 is 14 amino acids. The CDR3 is CASSTLGDRAEQFF. The CDR3 bases that were read are TGTGCCAGCAGTACTCTGGGGGATAGAGCT.

As to this clone: Germline and genes: mouse. The read halts 4 residues ahead of the CDR3 end, with the missing end drawn from the germline J gene. The J gene is TRBJ2-1, the V gene TRBV13-3; D is unresolved. With 1 base removed from V and 4 bases from J, the gap between germline ends came to 6 bases. Germline values: CDR1 NNHDY, CDR2 SYVADS. The CDR3 is 13 residues long. CDR3 bases read: TGTGCCAGCAGTGATAGACAATATGCT. Amino acids: CASSDRQYA. The CDR3 in full is CASSDRQYAEQFF.

This clone was found a few times. Mouse gene names and germline throughout. From the germline J gene comes the end of the CDR3, since the read stops 4 residues before it. V and J are TRBV13-1 and TRBJ2-1; TRBD2 aligns across 11 bases. This CDR3 comprises 15 residues. Germline V gene sequence: CDR1 NSHNY, CDR2 SYGAGN. Losses at the gene ends were 1 base for V and 6 bases for J; bases not matched to a gene: 3. This chain's CDR3 is CASSDWTGGFAEQFF. CDR3 bases read: TGTGCCAGCAGTGATTGGACTGGGGGGTTTGCT.